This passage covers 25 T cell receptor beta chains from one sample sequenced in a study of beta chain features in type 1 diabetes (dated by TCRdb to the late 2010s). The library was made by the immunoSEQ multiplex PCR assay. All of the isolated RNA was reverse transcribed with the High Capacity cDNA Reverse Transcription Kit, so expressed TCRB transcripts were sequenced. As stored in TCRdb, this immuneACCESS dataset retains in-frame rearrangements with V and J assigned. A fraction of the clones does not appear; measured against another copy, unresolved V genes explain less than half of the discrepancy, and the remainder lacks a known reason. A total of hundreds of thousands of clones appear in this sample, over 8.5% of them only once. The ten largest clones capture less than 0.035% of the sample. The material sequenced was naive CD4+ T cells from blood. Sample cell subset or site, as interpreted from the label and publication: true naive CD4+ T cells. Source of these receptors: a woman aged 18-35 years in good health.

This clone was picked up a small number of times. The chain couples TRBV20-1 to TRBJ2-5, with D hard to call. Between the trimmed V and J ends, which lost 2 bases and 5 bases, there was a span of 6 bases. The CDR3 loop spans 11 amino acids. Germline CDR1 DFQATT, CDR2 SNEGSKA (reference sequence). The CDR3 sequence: CSARPRETQYF. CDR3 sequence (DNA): TGCAGTGCTAGACCGCGGGAGACCCAGTACTTC.

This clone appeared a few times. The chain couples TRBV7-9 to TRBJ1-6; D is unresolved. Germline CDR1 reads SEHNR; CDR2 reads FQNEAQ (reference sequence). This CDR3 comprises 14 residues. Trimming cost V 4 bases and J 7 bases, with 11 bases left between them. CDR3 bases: TGTGCCAGCAGCTGGGAGCCGGGGAATTCACCCCTCCACTTT. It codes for CASSWEPGNSPLHF. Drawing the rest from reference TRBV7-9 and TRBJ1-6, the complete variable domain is DTGVSQNPRHKITKRGQNVTFRCDPISEHNRLYWYRQTLGQGPEFLTYFQNEAQLEKSRLLSDRFSAERPKGSFSTLEIQRTEQGDSAMYLCASSWEPGNSPLHFGNGTRLTVT.

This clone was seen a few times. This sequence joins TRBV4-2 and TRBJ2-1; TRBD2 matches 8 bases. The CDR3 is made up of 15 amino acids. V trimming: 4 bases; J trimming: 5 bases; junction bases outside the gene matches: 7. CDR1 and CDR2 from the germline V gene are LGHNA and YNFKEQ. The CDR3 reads CASSRGGAGDNEQFF. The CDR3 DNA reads TGTGCCAGCAGCCGAGGAGGAGCGGGAGACAATGAGCAGTTCTTC.

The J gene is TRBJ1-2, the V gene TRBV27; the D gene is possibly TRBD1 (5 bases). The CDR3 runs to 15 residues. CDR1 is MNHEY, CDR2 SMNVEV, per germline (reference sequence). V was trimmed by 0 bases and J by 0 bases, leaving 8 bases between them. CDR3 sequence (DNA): TGTGCCAGCAGTTTATCCCAGGGCCCTAACTATGGCTACACCTTC. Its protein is CASSLSQGPNYGYTF.

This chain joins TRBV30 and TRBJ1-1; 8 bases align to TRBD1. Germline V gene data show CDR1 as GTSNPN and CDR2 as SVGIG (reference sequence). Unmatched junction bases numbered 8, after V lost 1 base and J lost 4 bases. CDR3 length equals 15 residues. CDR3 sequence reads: CAWSEKDREATEAFF. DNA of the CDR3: TGTGCCTGGAGTGAAAAGGACAGGGAGGCCACTGAAGCTTTCTTT.

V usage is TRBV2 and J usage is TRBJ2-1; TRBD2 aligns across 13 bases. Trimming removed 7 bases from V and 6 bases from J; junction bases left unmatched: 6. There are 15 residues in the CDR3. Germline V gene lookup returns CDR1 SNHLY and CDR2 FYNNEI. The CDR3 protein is CASTLGLAGVNEQFF. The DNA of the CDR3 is TGTGCCAGCACTCTCGGACTAGCGGGGGTCAATGAGCAGTTCTTC.

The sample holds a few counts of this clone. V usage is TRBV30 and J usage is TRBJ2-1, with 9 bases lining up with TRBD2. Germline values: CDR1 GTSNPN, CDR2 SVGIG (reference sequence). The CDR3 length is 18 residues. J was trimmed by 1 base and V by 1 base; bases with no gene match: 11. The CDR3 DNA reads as TGTGCCTGGAGTGGTTGGGCGGGAGGGATGCTATCCTACAATGAGCAGTTCTTC. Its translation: CAWSGWAGGMLSYNEQFF.

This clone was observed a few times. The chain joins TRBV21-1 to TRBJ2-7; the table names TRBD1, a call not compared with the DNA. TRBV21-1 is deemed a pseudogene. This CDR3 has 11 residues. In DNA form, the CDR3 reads TGCTCGGGACAGTGGGGTTACGAGCAGTACTTC. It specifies CSGQWGYEQYF.

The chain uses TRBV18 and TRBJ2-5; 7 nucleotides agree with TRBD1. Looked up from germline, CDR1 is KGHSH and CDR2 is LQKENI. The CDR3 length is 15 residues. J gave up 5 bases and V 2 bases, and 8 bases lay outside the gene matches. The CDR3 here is CASSPVKGAGETQYF. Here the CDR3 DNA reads TGTGCCAGCTCACCAGTCAAGGGGGCAGGGGAGACCCAGTACTTC.

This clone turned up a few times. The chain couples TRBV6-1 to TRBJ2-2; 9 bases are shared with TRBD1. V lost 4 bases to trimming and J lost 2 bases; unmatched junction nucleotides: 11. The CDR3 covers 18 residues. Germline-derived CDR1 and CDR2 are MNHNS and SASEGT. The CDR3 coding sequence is TGTGCCAGCAGTGCCCTGGTAACAGGGGGCTCAAACACCGGGGAGCTGTTTTTT. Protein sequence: CASSALVTGGSNTGELFF.

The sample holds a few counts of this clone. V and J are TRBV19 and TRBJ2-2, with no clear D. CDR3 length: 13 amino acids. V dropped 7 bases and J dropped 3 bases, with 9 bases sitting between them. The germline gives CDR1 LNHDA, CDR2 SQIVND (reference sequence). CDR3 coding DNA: TGTGCCAGTATTACCTGGCACACCGGGGAGCTGTTTTTT. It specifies CASITWHTGELFF. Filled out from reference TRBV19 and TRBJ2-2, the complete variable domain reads DGGITQSPKYLFRKEGQNVTLSCEQNLNHDAMYWYRQDPGQGLRLIYYSQIVNDFQKGDIAEGYSVSREKKESFPLTVTSAQKNPTAFYLCASITWHTGELFFGEGSRLTVL.

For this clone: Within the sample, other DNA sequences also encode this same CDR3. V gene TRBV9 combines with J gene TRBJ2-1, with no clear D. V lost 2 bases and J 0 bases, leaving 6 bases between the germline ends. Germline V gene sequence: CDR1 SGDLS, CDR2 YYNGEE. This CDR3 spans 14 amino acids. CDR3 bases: TGTGCCAGCAGCGTCGGTAGCTCCTACAATGAGCAGTTCTTC. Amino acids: CASSVGSSYNEQFF.

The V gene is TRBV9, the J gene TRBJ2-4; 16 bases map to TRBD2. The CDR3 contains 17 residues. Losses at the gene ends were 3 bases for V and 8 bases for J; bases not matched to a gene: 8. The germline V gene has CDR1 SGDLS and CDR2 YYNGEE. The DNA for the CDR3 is TGTGCCAGCAGCGACGGGACTAGCGGGGGGGCCGCCGACATTCAGTACTTC. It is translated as CASSDGTSGGAADIQYF.

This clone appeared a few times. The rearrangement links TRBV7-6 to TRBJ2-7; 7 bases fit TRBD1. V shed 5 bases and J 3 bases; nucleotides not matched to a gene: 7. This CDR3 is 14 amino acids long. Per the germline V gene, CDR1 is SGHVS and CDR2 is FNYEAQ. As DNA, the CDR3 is TGTGCCAGCAGCACTCGGACAGGCCGCTACGAGCAGTACTTC. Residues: CASSTRTGRYEQYF. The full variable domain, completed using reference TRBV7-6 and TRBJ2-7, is GAGVSQSPRYKVTKRGQDVALRCDPISGHVSLYWYRQALGQGPEFLTYFNYEAQQDKSGLPNDRFSAERPEGSISTLTIQRTEQRDSAMYRCASSTRTGRYEQYFGPGTRLTVT.

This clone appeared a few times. Here the CDR3 DNA reads TGTGCCACCAGCAGAGATTTTACGGGAGTCCCTAGGTTCTCCTACGAGCAGTACTTC. Its protein product is CATSRDFTGVPRFSYEQYF. J is TRBJ2-7 and V is TRBV15; D perhaps matches TRBD2 (6 bases). Trimming cost V 0 bases and J 0 bases, with 21 bases left between them. There are 19 residues in the CDR3. CDR1 is LNHNV, CDR2 YYDKDF, per germline (reference sequence).

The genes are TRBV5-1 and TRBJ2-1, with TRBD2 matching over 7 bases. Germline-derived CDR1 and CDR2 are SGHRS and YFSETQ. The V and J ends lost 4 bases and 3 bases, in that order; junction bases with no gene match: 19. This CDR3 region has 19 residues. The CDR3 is CASSPAGPRLAGFYNEQFF. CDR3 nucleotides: TGCGCCAGCAGCCCGGCGGGGCCGAGACTAGCAGGGTTCTACAATGAGCAGTTCTTC.

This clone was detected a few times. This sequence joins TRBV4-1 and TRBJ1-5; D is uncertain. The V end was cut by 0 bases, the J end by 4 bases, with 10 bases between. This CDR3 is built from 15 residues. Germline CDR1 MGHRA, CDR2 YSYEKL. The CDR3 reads CASSQDGGFNQPQHF. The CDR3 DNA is TGCGCCAGCAGCCAAGATGGAGGGTTTAATCAGCCCCAGCATTTT.

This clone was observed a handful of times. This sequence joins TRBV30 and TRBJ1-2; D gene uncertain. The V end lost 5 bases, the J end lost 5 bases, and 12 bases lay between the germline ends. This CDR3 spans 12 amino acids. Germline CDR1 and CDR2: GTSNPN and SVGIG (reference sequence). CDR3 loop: CAWVGGRYGYTF. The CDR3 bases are TGTGCCTGGGTCGGCGGAAGATATGGCTACACCTTC. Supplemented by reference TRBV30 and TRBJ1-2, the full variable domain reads SQTIHQWPATLVQPVGSPLSLECTVEGTSNPNLYWYRQAAGRGLQLLFYSVGIGQISSEVPQNLSASRPQDRQFILSSKKLLLSDSGFYLCAWVGGRYGYTFGSGTRLTVV.

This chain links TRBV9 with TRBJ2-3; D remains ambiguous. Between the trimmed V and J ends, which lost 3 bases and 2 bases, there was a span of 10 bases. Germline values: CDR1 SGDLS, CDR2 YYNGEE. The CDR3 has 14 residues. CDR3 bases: TGTGCCAGCAGCGACAAGTACCCCACAGATACGCAGTATTTT. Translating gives CASSDKYPTDTQYF.

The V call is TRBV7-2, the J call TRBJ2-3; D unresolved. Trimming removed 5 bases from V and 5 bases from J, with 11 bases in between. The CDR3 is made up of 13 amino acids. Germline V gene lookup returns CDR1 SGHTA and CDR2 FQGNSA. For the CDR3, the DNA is TGTGCCAGCAGCAACCGGTTTGGAGATACGCAGTATTTT. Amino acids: CASSNRFGDTQYF.

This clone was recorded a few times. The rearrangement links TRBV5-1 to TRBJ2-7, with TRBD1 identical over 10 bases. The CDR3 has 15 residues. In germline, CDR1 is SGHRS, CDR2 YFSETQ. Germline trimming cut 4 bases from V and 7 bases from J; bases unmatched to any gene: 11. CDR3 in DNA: TGCGCCAGCAGCGCCGGACCGGACAGGGGGGGAGAGCAGTACTTC. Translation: CASSAGPDRGGEQYF.

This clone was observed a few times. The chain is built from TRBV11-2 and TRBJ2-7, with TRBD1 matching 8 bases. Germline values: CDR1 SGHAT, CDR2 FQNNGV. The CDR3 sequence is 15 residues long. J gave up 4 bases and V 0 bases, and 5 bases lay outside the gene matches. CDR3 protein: CASSLERTGWYEQYF. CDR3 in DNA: TGTGCCAGCAGCTTAGAAAGGACAGGGTGGTACGAGCAGTACTTC.

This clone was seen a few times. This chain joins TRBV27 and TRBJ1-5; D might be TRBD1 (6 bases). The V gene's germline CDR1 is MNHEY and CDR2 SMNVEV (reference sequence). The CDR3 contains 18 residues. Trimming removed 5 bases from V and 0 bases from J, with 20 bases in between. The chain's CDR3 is CASSPQVTGYYSNQPQHF. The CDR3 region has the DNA TGTGCCAGCAGTCCTCAGGTGACAGGTTATTATAGCAATCAGCCCCAGCATTTT.

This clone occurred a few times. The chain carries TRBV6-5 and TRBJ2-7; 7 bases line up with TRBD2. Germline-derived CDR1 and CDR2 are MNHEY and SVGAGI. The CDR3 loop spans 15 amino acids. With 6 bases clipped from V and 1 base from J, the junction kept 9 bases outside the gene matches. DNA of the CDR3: TGTGCCAGCAGCCCCGGCGGGGGAGCTTCCTACGAGCAGTACTTC. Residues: CASSPGGGASYEQYF.

CDR3 residues: CASRGAGELFF. As DNA, the CDR3 is TGTGCCAGCCGGGGGGCCGGGGAGCTGTTTTTT. The chain employs TRBV6-1 and TRBJ2-2; 7 positions match TRBD2. V shed 8 bases and J 6 bases; nucleotides not matched to a gene: 0. This CDR3 is 11 amino acids long. Germline loops: CDR1 MNHNS, CDR2 SASEGT.